The 13 T cell receptor beta chains given below trace back to one sample, sequenced in a study of beta chain features in type 1 diabetes. Investigators reverse transcribed all isolated RNA, so they sequenced expressed TCRB transcripts. The table came from immunoSEQ multiplex PCR; TCRdb's copy has only in-frame clones and leaves some out. The sample includes around 99,000 clones, 30% to 40% of them seen just once. Sequencing used stem cell memory CD4+ T cells from blood. The receptors were sampled from a woman younger than 35 in good health.

This clone was counted only a few times. The chain carries TRBV29-1 and TRBJ1-3; D possibly corresponds to TRBD1 (5 bases). The ends were cut back, 4 bases at V and 4 bases at J, with 11 bases in the middle. This CDR3 is 13 amino acids long. CDR1 SQVTM and CDR2 ANQGSEA come from the germline V gene. The CDR3 nucleotides are TGCAGCGTTGTGACGGGGGGAGGAAACACCATATATTTT. It yields the protein CSVVTGGGNTIYF.

This clone has a handful of counts. This chain connects TRBV7-2 to TRBJ2-2, with 7 bases matching TRBD1. With 5 bases clipped from V and 0 bases from J, the junction kept 6 bases outside the gene matches. The CDR3 sequence is 16 residues long. The germline V gene has CDR1 SGHTA and CDR2 FQGNSA. The CDR3 is CASSRYGTANTGELFF. The CDR3 DNA reads as TGTGCCAGCAGCCGATACGGGACAGCGAACACCGGGGAGCTGTTTTTT.

This chain joins TRBV7-6 and TRBJ1-2; D gene unclear. The CDR3 is 13 residues long. Looked up from germline, CDR1 is SGHVS and CDR2 is FNYEAQ. V lost 5 bases to trimming and J lost 8 bases, with 15 bases between them. CDR3 in amino acids: CASSRRSEGGYTF. The CDR3 nucleotides read TGTGCCAGCAGCCGCAGGAGTGAGGGCGGCTACACCTTC.

V and J are TRBV11-1 and TRBJ2-4; possible D gene TRBD2, 6 bases. V lost 2 bases and J lost 6, with 17 bases in between. Germline values: CDR1 SGHAT, CDR2 FQDESV (reference sequence). This CDR3 has 16 amino acids. CDR3 amino acids: CASSLHEGRQTNIQYF. CDR3 nucleotide sequence: TGTGCCAGCAGCTTACATGAGGGGAGGCAGACAAACATTCAGTACTTC.

V gene TRBV12-5 combines with J gene TRBJ1-5; possibly TRBD1 for D (6 bases). The germline V gene has CDR1 LGHNT and CDR2 FRNRAP. Trimming shortened V by 7 bases and J by 0 bases, and 13 bases separated the two germline ends. The CDR3 is 15 residues long. The chain's CDR3 is CASDPQGPSNQPQHF. The CDR3 nucleotides read TGTGCTAGTGATCCACAGGGTCCTAGCAATCAGCCCCAGCATTTT.

The chain links TRBV30 to TRBJ2-2, with D perhaps TRBD1 (6 bases). Trimming stripped 0 bases from V and 2 bases from J, with 10 bases between. The CDR3 has 15 amino acids. Looked up from germline, CDR1 is GTSNPN and CDR2 is SVGIG (reference sequence). CDR3 DNA: TGTGCCTGGAGTGTAGGGGGAATCAACACCGGGGAGCTGTTTTTT. It encodes CAWSVGGINTGELFF. The full variable domain, completed using reference TRBV30 and TRBJ2-2, is SQTIHQWPATLVQPVGSPLSLECTVEGTSNPNLYWYRQAAGRGLQLLFYSVGIGQISSEVPQNLSASRPQDRQFILSSKKLLLSDSGFYLCAWSVGGINTGELFFGEGSRLTVL.

This sequence joins TRBV25-1 and TRBJ1-1; no firm D call. Trimming left V 6 bases short and J 1 base short, with 3 bases between. The CDR3 consists of 11 residues. Germline V gene lookup returns CDR1 MGHDK and CDR2 SYGVNS. CDR3 in DNA: TGTGCCAGCAGACAGAACACTGAAGCTTTCTTT. Translating it yields CASRQNTEAFF.

The chain combines TRBV30 with TRBJ1-1; TRBD1 is a possible D gene (6 bases). The CDR3 has 12 amino acids. Trimming pared 5 bases from V and 4 bases from J, leaving 11 bases between. Germline V gene sequence: CDR1 GTSNPN, CDR2 SVGIG (reference sequence). CDR3 residues: CAWAGAGTEAFF. CDR3 in DNA: TGTGCCTGGGCGGGGGCAGGCACTGAAGCTTTCTTT.

V usage is TRBV5-1 and J usage is TRBJ2-7; D is perhaps TRBD1 (5 bases). CDR1 SGHRS and CDR2 YFSETQ come from the germline V gene. V lost 4 bases and J 2 bases, leaving 19 bases between the germline ends. The length of the CDR3 is 16 residues. CDR3 amino acids: CASSPDRTSRAYEQYF. The CDR3 coding sequence is TGCGCCAGCAGCCCAGATCGGACATCACGAGCCTACGAGCAGTACTTC.

This clone has a handful of counts. The chain uses TRBV29-1 and TRBJ2-7, with TRBD2 identical over 8 bases. The CDR3 is made up of 15 amino acids. V shed 3 bases and J 7 bases; nucleotides not matched to a gene: 14. The germline CDR1 and CDR2 sequences are SQVTM and ANQGSEA. CDR3 loop: CSVEGLAGGQREQYF. DNA of the CDR3: TGCAGCGTTGAGGGCTTGGCGGGAGGTCAGCGGGAGCAGTACTTC.

CDR3 bases: TGTGCCAGCAGCTTAAATCGGGACACTGAAGCTTTCTTT. Its translation: CASSLNRDTEAFF. V gene TRBV7-3 combines with J gene TRBJ1-1; D remains ambiguous. The germline V gene has CDR1 SGHTA and CDR2 FQGTGA. This CDR3 spans 13 amino acids. V was cut by 1 base and J by 3 bases, with 6 bases left in between.

The rearrangement uses TRBV5-4 and TRBJ2-2; TRBD2 aligns across 9 bases. This CDR3 is 16 amino acids long. The germline V gene encodes CDR1 SGHNT and CDR2 YYREEE (reference sequence). Trimming cost V 4 bases and J 5 bases; bases outside gene matches: 9. The CDR3 nucleotides are TGTGCCAGCAGCATCCGGCGGACTAGCGATACCGGGGAGCTGTTTTTT. Its protein product is CASSIRRTSDTGELFF.

The chain links TRBV5-6 to TRBJ2-5; 7 bases agree with TRBD1. Per germline, CDR1 SGHDT and CDR2 YYEEEE. The trim removed 3 bases at V and 4 bases at J, leaving 9 bases unmatched. The CDR3 spans 15 residues. The CDR3 nucleotides are TGTGCCAGCAGCTCAACAAGGGGGCTGGGAGAGACCCAGTACTTC. Its protein is CASSSTRGLGETQYF.